This T cell receptor (beta chain) was captured in a study of T-cell reconstitution after alpha-beta-depleted transplantation in children. This clonotype occurred a few times. Preparation of the TCRbeta library involved a method that used unique molecular identifiers. TCRdb ran MiXCR on the PCR reads and lists one entry per CDR3 protein. Among 210,000 or so distinct CDR3 sequences listed, approximately 9% were seen once. The CDR3 totals 17 residues. The V gene end was trimmed by 3 bases and the J gene end by 5 bases; junction bases not matched to a gene: 14. From germline, CDR1 is SGDLS and CDR2 YYNGEE.

The chain uses TRBV9 and TRBJ2-7; TRBD1 aligns across 10 bases. The sequence was obtained from a human donor who donated a stem cell graft to a child with acute lymphoblastic leukemia. Here the sequenced sample was PBMCs from the stem cell graft donor, taken from the stem cell graft. DNA for the CDR3: TGTGCCAGCAGCGGAATATCCGGGACAGGGGTCTTCGACGAGCAGTACTTC. It specifies CASSGISGTGVFDEQYF.